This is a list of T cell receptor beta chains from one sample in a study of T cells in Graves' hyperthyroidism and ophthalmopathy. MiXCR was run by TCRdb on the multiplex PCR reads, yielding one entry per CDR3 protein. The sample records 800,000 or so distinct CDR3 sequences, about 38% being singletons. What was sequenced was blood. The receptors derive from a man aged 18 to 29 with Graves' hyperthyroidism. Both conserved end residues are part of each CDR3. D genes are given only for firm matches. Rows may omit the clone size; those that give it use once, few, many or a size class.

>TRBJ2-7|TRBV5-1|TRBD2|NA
TGCGCCAGCAGCTTTAGCGGGGGGGCTAATATCTACGAGCAGTACTTC
CASSFSGGANIYEQYF
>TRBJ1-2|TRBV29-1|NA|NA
TGCAGCACCCTAGAGGGGGAAAACTATGGCTACACCTTC
CSTLEGENYGYTF
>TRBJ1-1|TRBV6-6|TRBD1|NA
TGTGCCAGCCGGGGACAGGCCTTGAACACTGAAGCTTTCTTT
CASRGQALNTEAFF
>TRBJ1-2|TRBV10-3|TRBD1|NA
TGTGCCACCGGGACAGGGGTTGACTATGGCTACACCTTC
CATGTGVDYGYTF
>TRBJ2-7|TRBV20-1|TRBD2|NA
TGCAGTGCTAGAAGGCTAGCGGGAGGATACCGCGAGCAGTACTTC
CSARRLAGGYREQYF
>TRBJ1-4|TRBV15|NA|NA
TGTGCCACCAGCAGCGAAGGGGCAAACACCGGGGGTATTGAAAAACTGTTTTTT
CATSSEGANTGGIEKLFF
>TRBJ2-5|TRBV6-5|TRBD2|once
TGTGCCAGCAGTTATCACGGGACTAGCGGGGGTGGCGAGACCCAGTACTTC
CASSYHGTSGGGETQYF
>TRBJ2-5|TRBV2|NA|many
TGTGCCAGCAGCCTTAGTCAGGCCCAGTACTTC
CASSLSQAQYF
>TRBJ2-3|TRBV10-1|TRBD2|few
TGCGCCAGCAGTGACCCTCCGGGACTAGCGTCAGATACGCAGTATTTT
CASSDPPGLASDTQYF
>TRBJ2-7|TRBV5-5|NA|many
TGTGCCAGCAGCTTATTCCCCTACGAGCAGTACTTC
CASSLFPYEQYF
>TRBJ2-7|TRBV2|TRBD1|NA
TGTGCCAGCACCTCCGGGGGACAGGCCTACGAGCAGTACTTC
CASTSGGQAYEQYF
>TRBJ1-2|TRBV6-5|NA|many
TGTGCCAGCAGTGTGACGGCAAACTATGGCTACACCTTC
CASSVTANYGYTF
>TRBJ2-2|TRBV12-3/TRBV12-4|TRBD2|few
TGTGCCAGCAGCCGTACTAGCGGGAGGGCCCACGGGGAGCTGTTTTTT
CASSRTSGRAHGELFF